What follows are 12 T cell receptor beta chains derived from one specimen sequenced in a study of beta chain features in type 1 diabetes. Expressed TCRB transcripts were sequenced because the isolated RNA had all been reverse transcribed beforehand. TCRdb's table, derived via immunoSEQ multiplex PCR, lists solely in-frame clones and lacks some. The table lists about 650,000 clones, 9.5% to 15% of them singletons. Study results and limitations: Moderate yet significant TCRB CDR3 shortening was seen in Type 1 diabetes patients in all four CD4+ subsets.

What these receptors recognize is not known. The specimen was naive CD4+ T cells from blood. The origin of the receptors is a man aged 25-45 years with type 1 diabetes.

This clone was observed a few times. CDR3 amino acids: CSATGSNTIYF. The DNA for the CDR3 is TGCAGCGCGACAGGGAGTAACACCATATATTTT. The chain combines TRBV29-1 with TRBJ1-3; 7 positions agree with TRBD1. Trimming removed 7 bases from V and 7 bases from J; junction bases left unmatched: 4. CDR1 and CDR2 (germline): SQVTM, ANQGSEA. This CDR3 is 11 amino acids long.

A few counts support this clone. CDR3: CASSGQVSNTDTQYF. The DNA for the CDR3 is TGTGCCAGCAGCGGACAGGTTTCAAACACAGATACGCAGTATTTT. The rearrangement uses TRBV25-1 and TRBJ2-3; 7 nucleotides agree with TRBD1. V lost 6 bases, J lost 2 bases, and 8 bases stayed unmatched. From germline, CDR1 is MGHDK and CDR2 SYGVNS. CDR3 length: 15 residues.

This clone was picked up a small number of times. The germline gene is not matched at one end of the junction; a read error may be the cause. The rearrangement joins TRBV7-7 to TRBJ2-2; no clear D gene. The CDR3 has 12 amino acids. CDR1 and CDR2 (germline): SSHAT, FNYEAQ (reference sequence). The CDR3 protein is CASSHEAGELFF. DNA for the CDR3: TGTGCTAGCAGCCACGAGGCCGGGGAGCTGTTTTTT. The full variable domain, completed using reference TRBV7-7 and TRBJ2-2, is GAGVSQSPRYKVTKRGQDVTLRCDPISSHATLYWYQQALGQGPEFLTYFNYEAQPDKSGLPSDRFSAERPEGSISTLTIQRTEQRDSAMYRCASSHEAGELFFGEGSRLTVL.

This clone appeared a few times. The J gene is TRBJ2-7, the V gene TRBV27; the match to TRBD1 covers 7 bases. Germline assignment: CDR1 MNHEY and CDR2 SMNVEV (reference sequence). This CDR3 is built from 13 residues. The junction had 7 bases not matched to a gene; V was cut back by 5 bases and J by 6 bases. The CDR3: CASSLLQGFEQYF. The CDR3 region has the DNA TGTGCCAGCAGTCTACTACAGGGGTTCGAGCAGTACTTC.

This clone came up a few times. CDR3 DNA sequence: TGTGCCAGCAGCGTTGGACGTAACCTCGGCAATGAGCAGTTCTTC. Its protein product is CASSVGRNLGNEQFF. J is TRBJ2-1 and V is TRBV9; no clear D. Germline loops: CDR1 SGDLS, CDR2 YYNGEE. The CDR3 runs 15 residues. V lost 2 bases and J lost 6, with 15 bases in between.

This clone was seen more than once but under ten times. The chain links TRBV7-6 to TRBJ2-5; weak D call: TRBD2 (6 bases). Germline lookup yields CDR1 SGHVS and CDR2 FNYEAQ. The CDR3 extends over 17 amino acids. Trimming left V 0 bases short and J 2 bases short, with 16 bases between. CDR3 in amino acids: CASSLAPQGAGQETQYF. In nucleotides, the CDR3 is TGTGCCAGCAGCTTAGCCCCTCAGGGCGCGGGGCAAGAGACCCAGTACTTC.

The chain links TRBV7-2 to TRBJ2-3, with 7 bases that match TRBD2. Per the germline V gene, CDR1 is SGHTA and CDR2 is FQGNSA. The CDR3 has 16 amino acids. V lost 5 bases to trimming and J lost 1 base; unmatched junction nucleotides: 9. The CDR3 DNA follows: TGTGCCAGCAGCACCTACCCGGGGGGTGGCACAGATACGCAGTATTTT. It is translated as CASSTYPGGGTDTQYF.

The chain links TRBV5-4 to TRBJ2-3, with 9 bases identical to TRBD1. CDR1 and CDR2 (germline): SGHNT, YYREEE (reference sequence). The CDR3 loop spans 16 amino acids. Trimming removed 5 bases from V and 1 base from J; junction bases left unmatched: 8. The CDR3 loop is CASRAGTGTGTDTQYF. The CDR3 DNA sequence: TGTGCCAGCAGAGCCGGGACAGGGACGGGCACAGATACGCAGTATTTT. Variable domain in full (rest from reference TRBV5-4 and TRBJ2-3): ETGVTQSPTHLIKTRGQQVTLRCSSQSGHNTVSWYQQALGQGPQFIFQYYREEENGRGNFPPRFSGLQFPNYSSELNVNALELDDSALYLCASRAGTGTGTDTQYFGPGTRLTVL.

J is TRBJ2-7 and V is TRBV7-2; D unclear. The CDR3 covers 15 residues. The germline V and J ends were trimmed by 7 bases and 1 base, with 17 bases remaining between them. The germline V gene has CDR1 SGHTA and CDR2 FQGNSA. The CDR3, as DNA: TGTGCCAGCAACCTACGGGCCCAGACGTCCTACGAGCAGTACTTC. Its translation: CASNLRAQTSYEQYF.

The chain recombines TRBV19 with TRBJ1-5, with 9 bases that match TRBD1. Looked up from germline, CDR1 is LNHDA and CDR2 is SQIVND (reference sequence). This CDR3 region has 16 residues. The J segment lost 7 bases and the V segment lost 3 bases, leaving 10 bases of the junction unmatched. CDR3 amino acids: CASSILSGQGSQPQHF. The CDR3 nucleotides are TGTGCCAGTAGTATTCTATCGGGACAGGGTAGCCAGCCCCAGCATTTT.

This clone was recorded a few times. CDR3 DNA: TGTGCCATCAGTGAGTCCGGCAGGGTCCCCGATACGCAGTATTTT. Its translation: CAISESGRVPDTQYF. The genes are TRBV10-3 and TRBJ2-3; D perhaps matches TRBD1 (5 bases). V lost 0 bases, J lost 6 bases, and 13 bases lay in between. The CDR3 is 15 amino acids. Germline CDR1 reads ENHRY; CDR2 reads SYGVKD.

J is TRBJ2-3 and V is TRBV27; perhaps TRBD2 as D (6 bases). V was shortened by 6 bases and J by 2 bases, with 9 bases between the two germline ends. CDR3 length: 13 amino acids. Germline CDR1 MNHEY, CDR2 SMNVEV (reference sequence). The chain's CDR3 is CASRRDFTDTQYF. DNA of the CDR3: TGTGCCAGCAGGAGGGACTTCACAGATACGCAGTATTTT.